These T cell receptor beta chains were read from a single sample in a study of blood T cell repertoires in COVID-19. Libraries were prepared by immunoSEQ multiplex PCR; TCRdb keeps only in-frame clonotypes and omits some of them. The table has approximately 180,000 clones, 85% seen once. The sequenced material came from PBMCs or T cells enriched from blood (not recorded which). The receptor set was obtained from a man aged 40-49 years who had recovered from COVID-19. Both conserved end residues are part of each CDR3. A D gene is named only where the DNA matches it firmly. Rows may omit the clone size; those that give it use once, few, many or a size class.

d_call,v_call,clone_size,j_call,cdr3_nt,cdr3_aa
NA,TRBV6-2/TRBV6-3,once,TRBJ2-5,TGTGCCAGCAGTTATATAAAAGAGACCCAGTACTTC,CASSYIKETQYF
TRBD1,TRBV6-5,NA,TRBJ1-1,TGTGCCAGCAGTTACGGGGCAGGGGGCACTGAAGCTTTCTTT,CASSYGAGGTEAFF
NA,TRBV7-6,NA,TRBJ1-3,TGTGCCAGCAGCTTAGCGGCCAGTAACTCTGGAAACACCATATATTTT,CASSLAASNSGNTIYF
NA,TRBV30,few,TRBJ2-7,TGTGCCTGGAGTGGGGCCAAGGAGCAGTACTTC,CAWSGAKEQYF
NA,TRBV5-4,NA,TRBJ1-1,TGTGCCAGCAGTTCACCCCAGGGGAAGAACACTGAAGCTTTCTTT,CASSSPQGKNTEAFF
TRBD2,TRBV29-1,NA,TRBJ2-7,TGCAGCGTGGGGGGGACCTCCTACGAGCAGTACTTC,CSVGGTSYEQYF
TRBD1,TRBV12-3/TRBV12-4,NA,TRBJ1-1,TGTGCCAGCAGTTTTACCAGACAGGGCGAAGCTTTCTTT,CASSFTRQGEAFF
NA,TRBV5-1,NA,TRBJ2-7,TGCGCCAGCAGCGACCCCCGGGACGAGCAGTACTTC,CASSDPRDEQYF
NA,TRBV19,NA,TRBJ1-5,TGTGCCAGTAGCTCTAATCCCCCAGGGAGCAATCAGCCCCAGCATTTT,CASSSNPPGSNQPQHF
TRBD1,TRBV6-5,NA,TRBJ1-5,TGTGCCAGCCGGACAGGGGGTAGCAATCAGCCCCAGCATTTT,CASRTGGSNQPQHF